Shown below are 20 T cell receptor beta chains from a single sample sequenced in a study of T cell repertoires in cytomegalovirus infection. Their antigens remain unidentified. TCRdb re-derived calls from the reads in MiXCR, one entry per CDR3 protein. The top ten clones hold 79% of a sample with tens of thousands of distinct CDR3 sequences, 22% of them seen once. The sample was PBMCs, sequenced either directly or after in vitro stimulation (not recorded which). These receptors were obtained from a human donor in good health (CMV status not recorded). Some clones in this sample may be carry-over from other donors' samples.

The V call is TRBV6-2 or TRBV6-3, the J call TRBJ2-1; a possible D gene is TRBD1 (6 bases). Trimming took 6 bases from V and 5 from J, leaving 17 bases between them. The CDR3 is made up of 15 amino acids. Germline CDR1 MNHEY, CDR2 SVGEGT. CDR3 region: CASRGASGSDNEQFF. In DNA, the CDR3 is TGTGCCAGCAGGGGGGCCTCAGGTAGCGACAATGAGCAGTTCTTC.

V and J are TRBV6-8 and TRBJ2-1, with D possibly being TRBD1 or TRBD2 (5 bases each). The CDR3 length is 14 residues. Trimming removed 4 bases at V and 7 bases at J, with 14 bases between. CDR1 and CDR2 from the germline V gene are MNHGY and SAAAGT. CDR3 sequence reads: CASSSPRGTNEQFF. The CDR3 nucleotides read TGTGCCAGCAGTTCGCCGAGGGGTACGAATGAGCAGTTCTTC.

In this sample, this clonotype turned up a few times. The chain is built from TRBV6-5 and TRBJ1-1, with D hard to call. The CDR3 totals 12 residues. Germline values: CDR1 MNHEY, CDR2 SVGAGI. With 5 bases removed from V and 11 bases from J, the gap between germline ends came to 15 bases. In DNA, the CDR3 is TGTGCCAGCAGTCAGCCTGGGAATCGCGCTTTCTTT. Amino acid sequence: CASSQPGNRAFF.

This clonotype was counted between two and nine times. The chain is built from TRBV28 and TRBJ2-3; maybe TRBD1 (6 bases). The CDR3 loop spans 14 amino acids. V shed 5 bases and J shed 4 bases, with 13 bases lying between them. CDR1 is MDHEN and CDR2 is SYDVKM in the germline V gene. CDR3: CASSNPGQSDTQYF. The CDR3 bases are TGTGCCAGCAGTAACCCGGGACAATCAGATACGCAGTATTTT.

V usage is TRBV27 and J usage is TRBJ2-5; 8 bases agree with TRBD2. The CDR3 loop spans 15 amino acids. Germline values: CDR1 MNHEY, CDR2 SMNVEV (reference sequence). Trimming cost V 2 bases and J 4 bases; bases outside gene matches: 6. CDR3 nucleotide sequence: TGTGCCAGCAGTTTACAAGGACTAGCCCCAGAGACCCAGTACTTC. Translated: CASSLQGLAPETQYF.

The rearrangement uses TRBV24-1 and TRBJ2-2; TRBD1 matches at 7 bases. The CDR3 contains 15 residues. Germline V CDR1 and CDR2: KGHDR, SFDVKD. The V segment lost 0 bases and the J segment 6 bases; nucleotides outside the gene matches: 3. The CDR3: CATSDLEGASGELFF. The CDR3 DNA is TGTGCCACCAGTGATTTGGAGGGGGCTTCCGGGGAGCTGTTTTTT.

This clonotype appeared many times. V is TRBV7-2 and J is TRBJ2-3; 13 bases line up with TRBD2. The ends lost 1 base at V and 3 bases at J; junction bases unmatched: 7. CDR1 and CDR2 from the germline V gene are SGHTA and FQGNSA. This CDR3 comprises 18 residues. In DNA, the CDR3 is TGTGCCAGCAGCTTAGTAGGGACTAGCGGGACTTCAACAGATACGCAGTATTTT. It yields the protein CASSLVGTSGTSTDTQYF. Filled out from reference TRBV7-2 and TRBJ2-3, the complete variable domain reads GAGVSQSPSNKVTEKGKDVELRCDPISGHTALYWYRQSLGQGLEFLIYFQGNSAPDKSGLPSDRFSAERTGGSVSTLTIQRTQQEDSAVYLCASSLVGTSGTSTDTQYFGPGTRLTVL.

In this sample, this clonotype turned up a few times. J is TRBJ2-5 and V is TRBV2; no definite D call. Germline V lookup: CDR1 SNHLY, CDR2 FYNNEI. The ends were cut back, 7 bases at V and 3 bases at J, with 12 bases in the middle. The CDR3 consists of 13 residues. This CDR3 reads CASIFLGKETQYF. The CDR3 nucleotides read TGTGCCAGCATCTTCTTGGGAAAAGAGACCCAGTACTTC.

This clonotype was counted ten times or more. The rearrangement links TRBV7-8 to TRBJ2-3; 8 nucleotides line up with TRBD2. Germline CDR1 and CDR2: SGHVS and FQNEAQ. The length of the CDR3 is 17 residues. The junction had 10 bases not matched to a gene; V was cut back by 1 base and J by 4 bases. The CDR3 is CASSLVGGGRTADTQYF. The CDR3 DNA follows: TGTGCCAGCAGCTTAGTGGGCGGGGGGCGGACGGCAGATACGCAGTATTTT. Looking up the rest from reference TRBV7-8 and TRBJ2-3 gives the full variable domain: GAGVSQSPRYKVAKRGQDVALRCDPISGHVSLFWYQQALGQGPEFLTYFQNEAQLDKSGLPSDRFFAERPEGSVSTLKIQRTQQEDSAVYLCASSLVGGGRTADTQYFGPGTRLTVL.

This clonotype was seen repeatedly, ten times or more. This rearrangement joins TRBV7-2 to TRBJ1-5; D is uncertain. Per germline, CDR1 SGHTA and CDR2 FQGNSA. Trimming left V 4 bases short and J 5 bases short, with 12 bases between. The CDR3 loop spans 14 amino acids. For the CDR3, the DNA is TGTGCCAGCAGCTCCTCAAGCGGGTATCAGCCCCAGCATTTT. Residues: CASSSSSGYQPQHF.

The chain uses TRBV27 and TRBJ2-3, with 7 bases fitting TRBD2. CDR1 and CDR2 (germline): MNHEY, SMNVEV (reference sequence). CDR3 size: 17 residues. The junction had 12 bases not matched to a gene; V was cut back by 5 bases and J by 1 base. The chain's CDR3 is CASSASTSWWGTDTQYF. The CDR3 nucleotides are TGTGCCAGCAGTGCATCGACTAGCTGGTGGGGCACAGATACGCAGTATTTT.

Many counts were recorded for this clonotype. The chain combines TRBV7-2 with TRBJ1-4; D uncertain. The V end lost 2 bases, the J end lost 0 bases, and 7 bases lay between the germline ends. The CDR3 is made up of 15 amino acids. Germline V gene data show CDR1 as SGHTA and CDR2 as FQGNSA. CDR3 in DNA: TGTGCCAGCAGCTTAAGGAGAACAACTAATGAAAAACTGTTTTTT. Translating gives CASSLRRTTNEKLFF.

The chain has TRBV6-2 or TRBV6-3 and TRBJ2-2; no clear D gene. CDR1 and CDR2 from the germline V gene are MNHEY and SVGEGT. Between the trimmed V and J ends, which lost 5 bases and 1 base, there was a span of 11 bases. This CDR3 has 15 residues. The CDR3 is CASSRPSENTGELFF. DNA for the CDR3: TGTGCCAGCAGTCGACCATCGGAGAACACCGGGGAGCTGTTTTTT.

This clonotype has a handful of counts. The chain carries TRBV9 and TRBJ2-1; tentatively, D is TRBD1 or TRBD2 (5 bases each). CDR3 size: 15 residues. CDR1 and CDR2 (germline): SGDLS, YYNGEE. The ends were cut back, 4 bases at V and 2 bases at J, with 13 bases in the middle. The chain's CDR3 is CASSSGTRPYNEQFF. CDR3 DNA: TGTGCCAGCAGCTCCGGGACGAGGCCCTACAATGAGCAGTTCTTC. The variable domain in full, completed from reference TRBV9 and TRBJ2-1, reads DSGVTQTPKHLITATGQRVTLRCSPRSGDLSVYWYQQSLDQGLQFLIQYYNGEERAKGNILERFSAQQFPDLHSELNLSSLELGDSALYFCASSSGTRPYNEQFFGPGTRLTVL.

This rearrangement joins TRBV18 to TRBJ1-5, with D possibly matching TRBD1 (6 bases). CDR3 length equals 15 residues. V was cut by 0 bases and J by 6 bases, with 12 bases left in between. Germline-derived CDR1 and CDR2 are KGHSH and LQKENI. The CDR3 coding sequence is TGTGCCAGCTCACCACCGGGGGGGGCTGGTCAGCCCCAGCATTTT. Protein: CASSPPGGAGQPQHF.

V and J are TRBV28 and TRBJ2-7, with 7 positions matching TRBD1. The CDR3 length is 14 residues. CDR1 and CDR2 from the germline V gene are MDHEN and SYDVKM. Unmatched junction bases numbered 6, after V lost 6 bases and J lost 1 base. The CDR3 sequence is CASSPTGLSYEQYV. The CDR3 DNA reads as TGTGCCAGCAGCCCGACAGGGCTATCCTACGAGCAGTACGTC.

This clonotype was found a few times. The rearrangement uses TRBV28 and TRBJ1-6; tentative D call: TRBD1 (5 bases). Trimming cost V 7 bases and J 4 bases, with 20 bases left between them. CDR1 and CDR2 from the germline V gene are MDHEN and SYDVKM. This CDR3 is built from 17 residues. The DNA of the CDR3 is TGTGCCAGCACCACCGGTGGGGGGGTACAGTATAATTCACCCCTCCACTTT. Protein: CASTTGGGVQYNSPLHF.

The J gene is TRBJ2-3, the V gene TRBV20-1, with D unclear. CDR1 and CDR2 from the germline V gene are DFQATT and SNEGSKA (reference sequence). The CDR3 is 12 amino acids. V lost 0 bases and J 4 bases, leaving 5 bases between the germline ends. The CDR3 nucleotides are TGCAGTGCTAGAGATCCCCCAGATACGCAGTATTTT. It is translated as CSARDPPDTQYF.

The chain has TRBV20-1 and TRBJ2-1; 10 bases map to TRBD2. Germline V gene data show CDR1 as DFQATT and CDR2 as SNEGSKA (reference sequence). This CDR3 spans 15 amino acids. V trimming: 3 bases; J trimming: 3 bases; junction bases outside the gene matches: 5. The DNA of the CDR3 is TGCAGTGCTAGGCCTACTAGCGGGGTCTACAATGAGCAGTTCTTC. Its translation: CSARPTSGVYNEQFF.

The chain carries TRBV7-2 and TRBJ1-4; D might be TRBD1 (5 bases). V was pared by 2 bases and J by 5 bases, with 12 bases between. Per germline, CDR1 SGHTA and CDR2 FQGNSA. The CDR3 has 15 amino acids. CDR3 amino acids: CASSLWSGGNEKLFF. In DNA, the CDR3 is TGTGCCAGCAGCTTATGGTCCGGGGGGAATGAAAAACTGTTTTTT.